These 17 T cell receptor beta chains originate from one sample sequenced in a study of blood T cell repertoires in COVID-19. The table came from immunoSEQ multiplex PCR; TCRdb's copy has only in-frame clones and leaves some out. The sample carries 400,000 to 550,000 clones, 70% to 90% recorded once. Sequencing used PBMCs or T cells enriched from blood (not recorded which). Receptors originate from a woman under 30 with acute COVID-19.

The chain carries TRBV20-1 and TRBJ2-7; 9 bases line up with TRBD2. Looked up from germline, CDR1 is DFQATT and CDR2 is SNEGSKA (reference sequence). CDR3 length: 14 amino acids. With V trimmed by 3 bases and J by 2 bases, 5 bases remained unmatched. The CDR3 sequence: CSASPSSGAYEQYF. The CDR3 DNA sequence: TGCAGTGCTAGTCCTTCTAGCGGGGCCTACGAGCAGTACTTC.

The rearrangement links TRBV24-1 to TRBJ1-3, with D uncertain. Trimming stripped 5 bases from V and 0 bases from J, with 7 bases between. This CDR3 is 14 amino acids long. Germline-derived CDR1 and CDR2 are KGHDR and SFDVKD. The CDR3 reads CATSVPLSGNTIYF. The DNA of the CDR3 is TGTGCCACCAGTGTTCCCCTCTCTGGAAACACCATATATTTT.

The rearrangement uses TRBV7-8 and TRBJ2-1; a possible D gene is TRBD2 (5 bases). Germline V gene data show CDR1 as SGHVS and CDR2 as FQNEAQ. Trimming left V 3 bases short and J 6 bases short, with 9 bases between. This CDR3 contains 13 residues. CDR3 nucleotide sequence: TGTGCCAGCAGCTTTGGACGGGGCAATGAGCAGTTCTTC. Translation: CASSFGRGNEQFF.

The gene calls are TRBV6-5 and TRBJ1-1, with D maybe TRBD1 (5 bases). V was shortened by 5 bases and J by 2 bases, with 12 bases between the two germline ends. Germline V gene data show CDR1 as MNHEY and CDR2 as SVGAGI. The CDR3 runs to 14 residues. The CDR3 region is CASSQQAFNTEAFF. In DNA form, the CDR3 reads TGTGCCAGCAGTCAACAGGCCTTTAACACTGAAGCTTTCTTT.

This chain connects TRBV7-2 to TRBJ1-2; the match to TRBD1 covers 10 bases. CDR3 length: 14 amino acids. Germline loops: CDR1 SGHTA, CDR2 FQGNSA. With V trimmed by 1 base and J by 13 bases, 9 bases remained unmatched. CDR3 in amino acids: CASSLGAGTGVSTF. The CDR3 DNA reads TGTGCCAGCAGCTTAGGCGCCGGGACAGGGGTTAGCACCTTC.

The V gene is TRBV4-1, the J gene TRBJ1-5, with no clear D. Germline assignment: CDR1 MGHRA and CDR2 YSYEKL. Trimming pared 0 bases from V and 3 bases from J, leaving 6 bases between. CDR3 length equals 14 residues. Here the CDR3 DNA reads TGCGCCAGCAGCCAAGATTCAGACAATCAGCCCCAGCATTTT. The encoded protein is CASSQDSDNQPQHF.

In this sample, this clone turned up once. The chain employs TRBV19 and TRBJ2-6, with no clear D. V shed 7 bases and J shed 4 bases, with 11 bases lying between them. The CDR3 is 14 residues long. CDR1 LNHDA and CDR2 SQIVND come from the germline V gene (reference sequence). CDR3 sequence (DNA): TGTGCCAGTACCCTCCGCAGGGGGGCCAACGTCCTGACTTTC. Protein sequence: CASTLRRGANVLTF.

The V call is TRBV29-1, the J call TRBJ1-4, with 7 bases lining up with TRBD1. V shed 5 bases and J 4 bases; nucleotides not matched to a gene: 4. Germline-derived CDR1 and CDR2 are SQVTM and ANQGSEA. This CDR3 region has 13 residues. The CDR3 spells CSVWTGSNEKLFF. As DNA, the CDR3 is TGCAGCGTTTGGACAGGCAGTAATGAAAAACTGTTTTTT.

This clone was counted a few times. This rearrangement joins TRBV3-1 (or the pseudogene TRBV3-2) to TRBJ1-6, with 8 bases matching TRBD1. This CDR3 has 15 residues. V lost 5 bases and J lost 9; bases outside the gene matches: 9. Germline loops: CDR1 LGHDT, CDR2 YNNKEL (reference sequence). DNA for the CDR3: TGTGCCAGCAGCAGGGCCACTGACAGGGGTTCACCCCTCCACTTT. It codes for CASSRATDRGSPLHF.

This clone has just one count. J is TRBJ2-5 and V is TRBV5-1; TRBD1 might be the D (6 bases). This CDR3 has 14 amino acids. V lost 5 bases, J lost 5 bases, and 16 bases lay in between. Germline V gene data show CDR1 as SGHRS and CDR2 as YFSETQ. The DNA for the CDR3 is TGCGCCAGCAGATTGACAGGCGATGAGGAGACCCAGTACTTC. Protein product: CASRLTGDEETQYF.

CDR3 DNA sequence: TGCGCCAGCAGCCGCGGGACAGGGGGTAATGAGCAGTTCTTC. This encodes CASSRGTGGNEQFF. V is TRBV4-1 and J is TRBJ2-1, with 11 bases identical to TRBD1. The CDR3 length is 14 residues. The V gene end was trimmed by 4 bases and the J gene end by 7 bases; junction bases not matched to a gene: 3. The germline V gene encodes CDR1 MGHRA and CDR2 YSYEKL.

This chain connects TRBV10-1 to TRBJ2-7; 8 bases align to TRBD1. V lost 2 bases to trimming and J lost 4 bases; unmatched junction nucleotides: 7. CDR3 length: 15 amino acids. The germline CDR1 and CDR2 sequences are WNHNN and SYGVQD (reference sequence). The CDR3 reads CASSEARGLEYEQYF. CDR3 coding DNA: TGCGCCAGCAGTGAGGCCAGGGGGCTTGAGTACGAGCAGTACTTC.

This chain connects TRBV15 to TRBJ1-4, with D perhaps TRBD1 (5 bases). The germline V gene encodes CDR1 LNHNV and CDR2 YYDKDF (reference sequence). Trimming took 0 bases from V and 2 from J, leaving 13 bases between them. The length of the CDR3 is 17 residues. CDR3 in amino acids: CATSREGQGRTNEKLFF. The CDR3 region has the DNA TGTGCCACCAGCAGAGAAGGCCAGGGTCGCACTAATGAAAAACTGTTTTTT.

The chain links TRBV6-5 to TRBJ1-6, with unresolved D. V was pared by 6 bases and J by 7 bases, with 10 bases between. Germline CDR1 reads MNHEY; CDR2 reads SVGAGI. This CDR3 region has 13 residues. The CDR3 here is CASSRGENSPLHF. CDR3 sequence (DNA): TGTGCCAGCAGCCGAGGAGAGAATTCACCCCTCCACTTT.

The chain joins TRBV5-1 to TRBJ1-1, with D uncertain. Per the germline V gene, CDR1 is SGHRS and CDR2 is YFSETQ. Deletions cut 0 bases from V and 5 bases from J, with 20 bases between. The CDR3 extends over 17 amino acids. The CDR3 is CASSLVISTGSETEAFF. DNA for the CDR3: TGCGCCAGCAGCTTGGTCATTAGCACGGGATCTGAAACTGAAGCTTTCTTT.

The chain is built from TRBV2 and TRBJ1-5; perhaps TRBD1 as D (6 bases). CDR3 length: 13 residues. V shed 10 bases and J shed 3 bases, with 13 bases lying between them. Looked up from germline, CDR1 is SNHLY and CDR2 is FYNNEI. Here the CDR3 reads CAITDSYNQPQHF. The CDR3 DNA is TGTGCCATTACGGACAGCTACAATCAGCCCCAGCATTTT. The full variable domain, completed using reference TRBV2 and TRBJ1-5, is EPEVTQTPSHQVTQMGQEVILRCVPISNHLYFYWYRQILGQKVEFLVSFYNNEISEKSEIFDDQFSVERPDGSNFTLKIRSTKLEDSAMYFCAITDSYNQPQHFGDGTRLSIL.

The gene calls are TRBV4-2 and TRBJ1-4, with D possibly matching TRBD1 (5 bases). Trimming removed 0 bases at V and 8 bases at J, with 19 bases between. The CDR3 loop spans 17 amino acids. Germline V gene sequence: CDR1 LGHNA, CDR2 YNFKEQ. CDR3 in DNA: TGTGCCAGCAGCCAAGATGGGCGGAGGGATCGGGACGAAAAACTGTTTTTT. Residues: CASSQDGRRDRDEKLFF.